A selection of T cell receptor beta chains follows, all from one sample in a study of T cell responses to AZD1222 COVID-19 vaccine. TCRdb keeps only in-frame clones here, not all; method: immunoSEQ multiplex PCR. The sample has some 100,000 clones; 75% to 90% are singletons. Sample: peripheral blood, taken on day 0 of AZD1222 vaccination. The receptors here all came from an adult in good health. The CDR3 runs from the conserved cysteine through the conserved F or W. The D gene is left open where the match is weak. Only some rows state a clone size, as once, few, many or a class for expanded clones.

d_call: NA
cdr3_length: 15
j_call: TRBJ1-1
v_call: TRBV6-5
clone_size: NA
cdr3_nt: TGTGCCAGCAACCAAAGCCTGGCAGGGGCCACTGAAGCTTTCTTT
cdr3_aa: CASNQSLAGATEAFF

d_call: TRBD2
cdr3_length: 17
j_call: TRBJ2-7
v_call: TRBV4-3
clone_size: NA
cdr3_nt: TGCGCCAGCAGCCAAGATGGGGGTTTAGCGGGGGCCTACGAGCAGTACTTC
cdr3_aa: CASSQDGGLAGAYEQYF

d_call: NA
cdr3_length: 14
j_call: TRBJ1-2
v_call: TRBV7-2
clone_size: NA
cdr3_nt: TGTGCCAGCAGCTTCGGTGGCGGGGCAGAGGGCTACACCTTC
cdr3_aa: CASSFGGGAEGYTF

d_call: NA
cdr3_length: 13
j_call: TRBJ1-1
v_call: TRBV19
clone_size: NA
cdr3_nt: TGTGCCAGTAGTATAGACGGGAACACTGAAGCTTTCTTT
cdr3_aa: CASSIDGNTEAFF

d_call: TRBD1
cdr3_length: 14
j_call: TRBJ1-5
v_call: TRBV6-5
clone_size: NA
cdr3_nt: TGTGCCAGCAGCAGACAGGGGGTGCATCAGCCCCAGCATTTT
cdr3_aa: CASSRQGVHQPQHF

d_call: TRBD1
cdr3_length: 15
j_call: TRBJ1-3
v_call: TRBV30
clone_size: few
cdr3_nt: TGTGCCTGGAGTAGGGACAGGGCGACTGGAAACACCATATATTTT
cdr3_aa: CAWSRDRATGNTIYF

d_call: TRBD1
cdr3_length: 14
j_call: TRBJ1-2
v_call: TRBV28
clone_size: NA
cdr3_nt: TGTGCCAGCAGTTTGATACGAGCAGGGGGTGGCTACACCTTC
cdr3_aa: CASSLIRAGGGYTF

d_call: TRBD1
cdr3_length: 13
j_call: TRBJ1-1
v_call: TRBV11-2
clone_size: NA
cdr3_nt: TGTGCCAGCAGGGTACAGGGGTACACTGAAGCTTTCTTT
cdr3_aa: CASRVQGYTEAFF

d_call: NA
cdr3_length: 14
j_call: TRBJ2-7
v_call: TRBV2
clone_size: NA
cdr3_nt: TGTGCCAGCAGGCGGGAACGGAAATCCTACGAGCAGTACTTC
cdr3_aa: CASRRERKSYEQYF

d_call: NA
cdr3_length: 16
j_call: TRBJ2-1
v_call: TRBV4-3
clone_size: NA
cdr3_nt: TGCGCCAGCAGCCAAGAGGAGGGGGGGGGCTACAATGAGCAGTTCTTC
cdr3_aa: CASSQEEGGGYNEQFF

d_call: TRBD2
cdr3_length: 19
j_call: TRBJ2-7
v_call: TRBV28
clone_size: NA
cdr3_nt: TGTGCCAGCAGTTCCAAACGTAATCCTAGCGGGAGTCGTGCCTACGAGCAGTACTTC
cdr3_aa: CASSSKRNPSGSRAYEQYF

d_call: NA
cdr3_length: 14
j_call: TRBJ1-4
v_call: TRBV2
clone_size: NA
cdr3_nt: TGTGCCAGCAACCCCGGGCCCCGGACTGAAAAACTGTTTTTT
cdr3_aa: CASNPGPRTEKLFF

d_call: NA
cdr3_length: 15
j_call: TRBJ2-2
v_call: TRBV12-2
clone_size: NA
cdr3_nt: TGTGCAAGTCGCTTACCCCGACTAGCGGACTTGAAGCTGTTTTTT
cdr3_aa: CASRLPRLADLKLFF

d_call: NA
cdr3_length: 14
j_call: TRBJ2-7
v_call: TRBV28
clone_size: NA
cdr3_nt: TGTGCCAGTCAACCCTGGGCGTCCCAGTACGAGCAGTACTTC
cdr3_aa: CASQPWASQYEQYF

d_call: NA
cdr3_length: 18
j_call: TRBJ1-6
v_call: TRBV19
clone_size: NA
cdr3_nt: TGTGCCAGTAGTATATTCGGAACCAGGAGCTCCTATAATTCACCCCTCCACTTT
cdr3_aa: CASSIFGTRSSYNSPLHF

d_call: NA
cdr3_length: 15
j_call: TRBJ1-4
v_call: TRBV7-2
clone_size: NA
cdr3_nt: TGTGCCAGCAGTTTTCTTAAGGGAACTAATGAAAAACTGTTTTTT
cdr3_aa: CASSFLKGTNEKLFF

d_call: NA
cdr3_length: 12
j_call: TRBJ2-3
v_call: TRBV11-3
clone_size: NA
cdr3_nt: TGTGCCAGCAGCGGGAGCACAGATACGCAGTATTTT
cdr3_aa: CASSGSTDTQYF

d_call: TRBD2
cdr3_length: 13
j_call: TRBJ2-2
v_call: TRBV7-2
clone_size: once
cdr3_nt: TGTGCCAGCAGCTTGGGACTAGCGGGTCAGCTGTTTTTT
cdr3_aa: CASSLGLAGQLFF

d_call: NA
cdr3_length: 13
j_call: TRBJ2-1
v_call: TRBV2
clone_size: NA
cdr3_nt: TGTGCCAGCAGTTCACTCAGCTACAATGAGCAGTTCTTC
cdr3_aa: CASSSLSYNEQFF

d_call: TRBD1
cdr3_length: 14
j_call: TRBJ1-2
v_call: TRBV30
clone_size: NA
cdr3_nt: TGTGCCTGGAAAGGACAGGGGGTTAACTATGGCTACACCTTC
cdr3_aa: CAWKGQGVNYGYTF

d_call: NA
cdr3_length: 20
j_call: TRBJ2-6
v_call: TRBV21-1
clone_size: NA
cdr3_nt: TGTGCCAGCAGCAGCTTAAGGCCGGGACAGGGCCTCTCTGGGGCCAACGTCCTGACTTTC
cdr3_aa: CASSSLRPGQGLSGANVLTF

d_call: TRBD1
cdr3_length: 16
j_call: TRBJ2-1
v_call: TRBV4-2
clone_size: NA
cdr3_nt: TGTGCCAGCAGCCAAGCTTCTGCAGGGGGATGGAATGAGCAGTTCTTC
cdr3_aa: CASSQASAGGWNEQFF

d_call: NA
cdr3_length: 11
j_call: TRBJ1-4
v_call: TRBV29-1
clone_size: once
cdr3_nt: TGCAGCGCCGCCGAGGGGGAAAAACTGTTTTTT
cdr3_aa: CSAAEGEKLFF